This record concerns one TCR beta chain sequence. It may be a read error: a sequence one base away is much more abundant. Amplification of ligated cDNA took four PCR rounds with SP2 and nested alpha and beta constant primers. TCRdb recomputed calls from the UMI-ligation and nested PCR reads with MiXCR, one row per CDR3 protein. The sample lists some 26,000 distinct CDR3 sequences, about 5.2% occurring once. Trimming left V 7 bases short and J 4 bases short, with 18 bases between. There are 15 residues in the CDR3. From germline, CDR1 is MNHEY and CDR2 SMNVEV (reference sequence). The sample originates from a study of naive and memory T cell subsets. TCR cDNA received a 3' ligated oligonucleotide that carried a UMI.

This chain connects TRBV27 to TRBJ2-3, with D possibly being TRBD2 (5 bases). The sample was blood. The sequence derives from an adult in good health. The CDR3 nucleotides are TGTGCCAGCAAACTTAGCAGTTTTAGCGCAGATACGCAGTATTTT. It translates to CASKLSSFSADTQYF.